What follows describes a single TCR beta chain. The entry originates in a study of blood T cell repertoires in COVID-19. The CDR3 extends over 12 amino acids. Trimming stripped 5 bases from V and 5 bases from J, with 7 bases between. CDR1 SGHTA and CDR2 FQGNSA come from the germline V gene. TCRdb's table, derived via immunoSEQ multiplex PCR, lists solely in-frame clones and lacks some. This table holds about 76,000 clones, 86% found once. This chain links TRBV7-2 with TRBJ1-5; maybe TRBD1 (5 bases). Sequenced: peripheral blood. This TCR came from a human donor in a cohort sampled during active COVID-19. CDR3 in amino acids: CASSRGDQPQHF. CDR3 DNA: TGTGCCAGCAGCCGGGGGGATCAGCCCCAGCATTTT.